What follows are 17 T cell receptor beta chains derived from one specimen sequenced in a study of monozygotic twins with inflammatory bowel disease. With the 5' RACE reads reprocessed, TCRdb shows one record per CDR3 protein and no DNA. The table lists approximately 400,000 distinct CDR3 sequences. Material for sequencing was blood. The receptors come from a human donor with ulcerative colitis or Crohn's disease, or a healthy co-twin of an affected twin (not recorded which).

CDR3 loop: CASSQADGLNSPLHF. This chain connects TRBV4-2 to TRBJ1-6. The CDR3 runs 15 residues. Germline loops: CDR1 LGHNA, CDR2 YNFKEQ.

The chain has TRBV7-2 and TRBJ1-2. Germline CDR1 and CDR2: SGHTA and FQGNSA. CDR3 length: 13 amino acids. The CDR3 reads CASSLTRDYGYTF.

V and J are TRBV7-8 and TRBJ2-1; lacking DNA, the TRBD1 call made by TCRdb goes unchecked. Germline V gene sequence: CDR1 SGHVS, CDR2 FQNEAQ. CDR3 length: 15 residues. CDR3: CASSPTYDRVNEQFF.

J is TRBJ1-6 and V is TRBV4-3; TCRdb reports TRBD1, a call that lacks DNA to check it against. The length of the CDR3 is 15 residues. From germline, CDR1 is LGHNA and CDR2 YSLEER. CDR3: CASSRNRADNSPLHF.

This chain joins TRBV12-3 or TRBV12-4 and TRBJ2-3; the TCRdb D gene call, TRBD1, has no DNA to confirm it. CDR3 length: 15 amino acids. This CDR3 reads CASSSGQGQVDTQYF.

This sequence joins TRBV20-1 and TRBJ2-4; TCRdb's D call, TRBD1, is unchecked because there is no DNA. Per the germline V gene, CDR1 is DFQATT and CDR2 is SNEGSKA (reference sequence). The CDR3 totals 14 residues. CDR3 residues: CSAGRQGAGNIQYF.

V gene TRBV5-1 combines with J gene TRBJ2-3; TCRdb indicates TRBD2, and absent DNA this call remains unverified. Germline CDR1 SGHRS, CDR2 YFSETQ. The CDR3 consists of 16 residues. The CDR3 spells CASSFPGASAGDTQYF.

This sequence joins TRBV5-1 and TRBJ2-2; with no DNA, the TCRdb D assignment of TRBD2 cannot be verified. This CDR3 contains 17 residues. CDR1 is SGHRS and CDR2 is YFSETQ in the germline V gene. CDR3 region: CASSLERWDSSPRELFF.

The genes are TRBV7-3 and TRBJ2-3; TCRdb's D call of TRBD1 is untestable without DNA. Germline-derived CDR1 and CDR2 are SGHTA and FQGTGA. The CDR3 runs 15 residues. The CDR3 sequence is CVSSWDRSPTDTQYF.

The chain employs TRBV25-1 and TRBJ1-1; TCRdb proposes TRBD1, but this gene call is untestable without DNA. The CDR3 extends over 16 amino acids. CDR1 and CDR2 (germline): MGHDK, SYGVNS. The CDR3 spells CASRAPGFRLNTEAFF.

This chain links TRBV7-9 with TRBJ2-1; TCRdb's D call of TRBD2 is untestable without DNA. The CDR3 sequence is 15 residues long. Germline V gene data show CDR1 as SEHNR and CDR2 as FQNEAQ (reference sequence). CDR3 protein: CASSPTLEWAGEQFF.

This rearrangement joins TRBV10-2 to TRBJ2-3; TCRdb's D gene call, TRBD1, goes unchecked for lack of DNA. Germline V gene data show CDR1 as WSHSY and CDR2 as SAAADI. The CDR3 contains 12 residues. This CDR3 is CASSERQGTQYF.

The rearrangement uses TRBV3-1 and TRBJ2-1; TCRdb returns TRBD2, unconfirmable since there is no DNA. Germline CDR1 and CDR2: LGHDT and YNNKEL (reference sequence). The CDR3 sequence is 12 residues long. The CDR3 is CASSQVEGEQFF.

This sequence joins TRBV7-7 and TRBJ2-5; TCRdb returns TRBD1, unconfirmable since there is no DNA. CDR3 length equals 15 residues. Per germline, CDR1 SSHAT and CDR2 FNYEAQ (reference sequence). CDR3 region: CASSLAGRGLETQYF.

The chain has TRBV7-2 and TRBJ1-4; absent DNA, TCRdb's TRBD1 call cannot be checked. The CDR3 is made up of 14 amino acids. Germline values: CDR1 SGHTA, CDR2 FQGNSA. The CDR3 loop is CASRSGGNNEKLFF.

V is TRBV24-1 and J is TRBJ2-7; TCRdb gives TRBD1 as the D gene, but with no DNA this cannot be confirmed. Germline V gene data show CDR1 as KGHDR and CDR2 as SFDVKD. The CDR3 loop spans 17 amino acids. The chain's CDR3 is CATSDGPPGQDSFEQYF.

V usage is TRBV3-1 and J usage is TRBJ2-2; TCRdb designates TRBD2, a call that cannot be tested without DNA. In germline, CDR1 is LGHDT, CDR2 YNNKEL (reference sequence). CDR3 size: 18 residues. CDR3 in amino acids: CASSQDNGLAGGTGELFF.